The rows below give T cell receptor beta chains drawn from one sample of a study of blood T cell repertoires in COVID-19. The protocol was immunoSEQ multiplex PCR, while the TCRdb copy is restricted to in-frame clones and leaves out a portion. The sample contains hundreds of thousands of clones, 87% of which appear only once. Sequencing used peripheral blood. The receptor set was obtained from a woman younger than 30 who had recovered from COVID-19. CDR3s include the opening cysteine and the closing phenylalanine or tryptophan. Each record gives: clone size, J gene, V gene, D gene, CDR3 protein, CDR3 DNA. The D gene is left open where the match is weak. Only some rows state a clone size, as once, few, many or a class for expanded clones.

clone size: -
J gene: TRBJ2-1
V gene: TRBV7-3
D gene: TRBD2
CDR3 protein: CASSLLSGSNEQFF
CDR3 DNA: TGTGCCAGCAGCTTACTTAGCGGGAGTAATGAGCAGTTCTTC

clone size: -
J gene: TRBJ2-2
V gene: TRBV6-6
D gene: -
CDR3 protein: CASSPRLSGNTGELFF
CDR3 DNA: TGTGCCAGCAGTCCAAGACTTAGCGGGAACACCGGGGAGCTGTTTTTT

clone size: -
J gene: TRBJ2-5
V gene: TRBV11-2
D gene: TRBD2
CDR3 protein: CASSLGTSGRNQYF
CDR3 DNA: TGTGCCAGCAGCTTAGGTACTAGCGGGAGGAACCAGTACTTC

clone size: -
J gene: TRBJ1-1
V gene: TRBV9
D gene: -
CDR3 protein: CASSVDQGNTEAFF
CDR3 DNA: TGTGCCAGCAGCGTAGACCAGGGGAACACTGAAGCTTTCTTT

clone size: -
J gene: TRBJ1-2
V gene: TRBV3-1/TRBV3-2
D gene: -
CDR3 protein: CASGLAPSIANYGYTF
CDR3 DNA: TGTGCCAGCGGGCTCGCACCCTCAATAGCTAACTATGGCTACACCTTC

clone size: -
J gene: TRBJ1-6
V gene: TRBV29-1
D gene: -
CDR3 protein: CSVSVTGNSPLHF
CDR3 DNA: TGCAGCGTTTCGGTAACAGGGAATTCACCCCTCCACTTT

clone size: -
J gene: TRBJ2-1
V gene: TRBV4-3
D gene: TRBD2
CDR3 protein: CASSQGLRLSGRQDEQFF
CDR3 DNA: TGCGCCAGCAGCCAAGGACTGCGTCTTAGCGGGAGGCAGGATGAGCAGTTCTTC

clone size: -
J gene: TRBJ2-1
V gene: TRBV7-3
D gene: TRBD2
CDR3 protein: CASSLPLTSGDNEQFF
CDR3 DNA: TGTGCCAGCAGCTTGCCCCTGACTAGCGGCGACAATGAGCAGTTCTTC

clone size: -
J gene: TRBJ2-3
V gene: TRBV11-3
D gene: TRBD2
CDR3 protein: CASSYPASGRARADTQYF
CDR3 DNA: TGTGCCAGCAGCTATCCGGCTAGCGGGAGGGCCCGTGCAGATACGCAGTATTTT

clone size: -
J gene: TRBJ2-3
V gene: TRBV7-9
D gene: TRBD2
CDR3 protein: CASSPSGTSGSSADTQYF
CDR3 DNA: TGTGCCAGCAGCCCTTCGGGGACTAGCGGGAGCTCGGCAGATACGCAGTATTTT

clone size: once
J gene: TRBJ2-1
V gene: TRBV12-3/TRBV12-4
D gene: -
CDR3 protein: CASSLRDYNEQFF
CDR3 DNA: TGTGCCAGCAGTTTACGAGACTACAATGAGCAGTTCTTC

clone size: -
J gene: TRBJ2-6
V gene: TRBV23-1
D gene: -
CDR3 protein: CASSQIAVRGEEHSGANVLTF
CDR3 DNA: TGCGCCAGCAGTCAAATTGCCGTCAGGGGGGAGGAACACTCTGGGGCCAACGTCCTGACTTTC